The rows below give T cell receptor beta chains drawn from one sample of a study of T-cell reconstitution after alpha-beta-depleted transplantation in children. TCRdb fed the PCR reads into MiXCR, producing one record per CDR3 protein. The table shows about 240,000 distinct CDR3 sequences, with about 25% occurring only once. Sample: PBMCs, taken before TCRalphabeta/CD19-depleted stem cell transplant. The source is a girl aged 2-15 years with Fanconi anemia, due to receive a stem cell transplant. Both conserved end residues are part of each CDR3. The D gene is left open where the match is weak. Not every row has a clone size; where given, it reads once, few, many or a size class.

d_gene	v_gene	abundance	j_gene	CDR3nt	CDR3aa
.	TRBV12-3/TRBV12-4	many	TRBJ2-2	TGTGCCAGCAGTTTAACGACTGCGTCAAACACCGGGGAGCTGTTTTTT	CASSLTTASNTGELFF
.	TRBV20-1	.	TRBJ1-4	TGCAGTGCTAGGGGAACGGCTGCAACTAATGAAAAACTGTTTTTT	CSARGTAATNEKLFF
.	TRBV6-1	.	TRBJ1-1	TGTGCCAGCAGTGGACATACAGGGTATCCTGAAGCTTTCTTT	CASSGHTGYPEAFF
.	TRBV7-8	few	TRBJ2-7	TGTGCCAGCAGCCCGGGGTATAACGAGCAGTACTTC	CASSPGYNEQYF
.	TRBV4-2	few	TRBJ2-2	TGTGCCAGCAGCCCGAGGAACTTAAAGAACACCGGGGAGCTGTTTTTT	CASSPRNLKNTGELFF
.	TRBV27	.	TRBJ1-1	TGTGCCAGCAGGGCGAACCCGGGGCTTAAGCTGGCTTTCTTT	CASRANPGLKLAFF
TRBD1	TRBV9	many	TRBJ2-6	TGTGCCAGCAGCGTAGCTATAGGGACAGGGGGCATAGGGGCCAACGTCCTGACTTTC	CASSVAIGTGGIGANVLTF
TRBD2	TRBV20-1	.	TRBJ2-7	TGCAGTGCTAGACTAGCGGGAGAGTTACCCTCCTACGAGCAGTACTTC	CSARLAGELPSYEQYF
.	TRBV4-2	few	TRBJ2-3	TGTGCCAGCAGCCAAGATGGCCTCGAACAAAGGGATACGCAGTATTTT	CASSQDGLEQRDTQYF
.	TRBV29-1	many	TRBJ2-7	TGCAGCGTTGGACCCGTCCTGGGGCCAGGGGAGCAGTACTTC	CSVGPVLGPGEQYF
TRBD1	TRBV7-9	few	TRBJ2-1	TGTGCCAGCAGCTATACAGGGGGCTTGAATGAGCAGTTCTTC	CASSYTGGLNEQFF
.	TRBV20-1	.	TRBJ2-7	TGCAGTGCTCCCTGGCGAGGCGAGCAGTACTTC	CSAPWRGEQYF
.	TRBV29-1	many	TRBJ2-7	TGCAGCGCCTCGACAGGATCCTACGAGCAGTACTTC	CSASTGSYEQYF